Following are 19 T cell receptor beta chains from one sample sequenced in a study of shared clonotypes between healthy human individuals (TCRdb year 2020). Libraries were constructed by the immunoSEQ multiplex PCR assay. TCRdb re-hosts the immuneACCESS table, in-frame sequences only. Its copies lack some clones; in the studies checked, an unresolved V gene accounts for under half of them, and the cause for the rest is not known. The sample table contains 110,000 or so clones; only one count was recorded for around 68% of them. The ten most abundant clones make up almost 25% of the sample. The sequencing sample was made of memory CD8+ T cells sorted from blood. Taken with the paper, the label for cell subset or site translates to: CD45RO+ cells pooled with CCR7-negative TemRA cells. These receptors came from a woman in her 30s in good health.

The chain is built from TRBV28 and TRBJ1-1; D is ambiguous. This CDR3 contains 11 residues. V lost 10 bases and J 7 bases, leaving 13 bases between the germline ends. Germline CDR1 MDHEN, CDR2 SYDVKM. CDR3 nucleotide sequence: TGTGCCACCCTATTGGCCCTTGAAGCTTTCTTT. It encodes CATLLALEAFF.

This chain uses TRBV25-1 with TRBJ2-7; 9 bases align to TRBD2. V lost 6 bases, J lost 6 bases, and 9 bases stayed unmatched. This CDR3 spans 14 amino acids. Germline V gives CDR1 MGHDK, CDR2 SYGVNS. This CDR3 is CASSAAGGGSEQYF. CDR3 sequence (DNA): TGTGCCAGCAGCGCGGCGGGAGGGGGAAGCGAGCAGTACTTC.

The CDR3: CASSQRQGRETQYF. For the CDR3, the DNA is TGTGCCAGCAGCCAACGACAGGGAAGGGAGACCCAGTACTTC. The chain couples TRBV27 to TRBJ2-5; 7 nucleotides match TRBD1. Unmatched junction bases numbered 9, after V lost 6 bases and J lost 5 bases. The CDR3 spans 14 residues. From germline, CDR1 is MNHEY and CDR2 SMNVEV (reference sequence).

The CDR3 loop is CASGGQGYEQYF. The DNA for the CDR3 is TGTGCCAGCGGGGGACAGGGCTACGAGCAGTACTTC. The chain couples TRBV9 to TRBJ2-7; 9 positions agree with TRBD1. The junction had 2 bases not matched to a gene; V was cut back by 7 bases and J by 3 bases. The CDR3 has 12 residues. Germline V CDR1 and CDR2: SGDLS, YYNGEE.

There are a few counts of this clone. V and J are TRBV10-3 and TRBJ2-7; no firm D call. The CDR3 covers 13 residues. The germline V gene has CDR1 ENHRY and CDR2 SYGVKD. V was clipped by 6 bases and J by 4 bases, with 13 bases between them. The CDR3 spells CAIRAHPWYEQYF. The CDR3 DNA reads TGTGCCATCAGGGCGCACCCCTGGTACGAGCAGTACTTC.

The chain joins TRBV5-1 to TRBJ2-7; D uncertain. The germline V gene encodes CDR1 SGHRS and CDR2 YFSETQ. V lost 3 bases and J lost 2, with 9 bases in between. The CDR3 consists of 13 residues. CDR3 nucleotides: TGCGCCAGCAGCTCTTTTCTAACCTACGAGCAGTACTTC. Its protein is CASSSFLTYEQYF. Combining the CDR3 with reference TRBV5-1 and TRBJ2-7 gives the whole variable domain KAGVTQTPRYLIKTRGQQVTLSCSPISGHRSVSWYQQTPGQGLQFLFEYFSETQRNKGNFPGRFSGRQFSNSRSEMNVSTLELGDSALYLCASSSFLTYEQYFGPGTRLTVT.

The rearrangement uses TRBV6-1 and TRBJ2-7, with TRBD1 matching over 8 bases. Germline V gene data show CDR1 as MNHNS and CDR2 as SASEGT. There are 15 residues in the CDR3. Germline trimming cut 6 bases from V and 2 bases from J; bases unmatched to any gene: 9. The CDR3 loop reads CASRDGQGTPYEQYF. CDR3 nucleotide sequence: TGTGCCAGCAGGGATGGACAGGGTACTCCCTACGAGCAGTACTTC.

This sequence joins TRBV5-7 and TRBJ1-5; TRBD1 matches at 11 bases. TRBV5-7 is an ORF for which the function is uncertain. The V segment lost 3 bases and the J segment 6 bases; nucleotides outside the gene matches: 11. The CDR3 consists of 17 residues. CDR3 bases: TGTGCCAGCAGCTACAGGGGGGACAGGGGGGCCGTTCAGCCCCAGCATTTT. Translation: CASSYRGDRGAVQPQHF.

The genes are TRBV5-6 and TRBJ2-3, with TRBD2 matching 12 bases. V gave up 6 bases and J gave up 3 bases; unmatched junction bases: 11. This CDR3 contains 17 residues. From germline, CDR1 is SGHDT and CDR2 YYEEEE. The CDR3 DNA sequence: TGTGCCAGCACCAGGACTAGCGGGGTTCCTTGGACAGATACGCAGTATTTT. Its protein product is CASTRTSGVPWTDTQYF.

This chain joins TRBV21-1 and TRBJ1-2. TRBV21-1 is noted as a pseudogene. The CDR3 runs 15 residues. DNA of the CDR3: TGTGCCAGCAGCAAAGACGAGGGTTTGGACTATGGCTACACCTTC. Protein sequence: CASSKDEGLDYGYTF.

The rearrangement joins TRBV28 to TRBJ2-7; a weak D match, TRBD1 (6 bases). Germline CDR1 is MDHEN and CDR2 is SYDVKM. The CDR3 has 16 amino acids. Trimming took 5 bases from V and 3 from J, leaving 20 bases between them. This chain's CDR3 is CASSTIPEDSFYEQYF. The DNA for the CDR3 is TGTGCCAGCAGTACCATTCCCGAGGACAGCTTCTACGAGCAGTACTTC. Supplemented by reference TRBV28 and TRBJ2-7, the full variable domain reads DVKVTQSSRYLVKRTGEKVFLECVQDMDHENMFWYRQDPGLGLRLIYFSYDVKMKEKGDIPEGYSVSREKKERFSLILESASTNQTSMYLCASSTIPEDSFYEQYFGPGTRLTVT.

This clone was detected only once. The rearrangement links TRBV28 to TRBJ1-1, with D unresolved. The CDR3 covers 12 residues. In germline, CDR1 is MDHEN, CDR2 SYDVKM. Trimming removed 5 bases at V and 11 bases at J, with 15 bases between. The CDR3 protein is CASSAGVQVAFF. The CDR3 nucleotides are TGTGCCAGCAGTGCCGGGGTACAAGTGGCTTTCTTT.

This clone showed up many times. The V call is TRBV15, the J call TRBJ2-6, with D perhaps TRBD1 or TRBD2 (5 bases each). The CDR3 sequence is 16 residues long. Trimming cost V 0 bases and J 3 bases, with 9 bases left between them. The germline gives CDR1 LNHNV, CDR2 YYDKDF (reference sequence). CDR3 DNA: TGTGCCACCAGCAGAGAACCAGGGAGTGGGGCCAACGTCCTGACTTTC. Its translation is CATSREPGSGANVLTF.

This clone was seen more than once but under ten times. CDR3 sequence: CASSIQTYGYTF. Written as DNA, the CDR3 is TGTGCCAGCAGCATACAGACCTATGGCTACACCTTC. The rearrangement uses TRBV7-9 and TRBJ1-2; D unresolved. The CDR3 totals 12 residues. The V gene's germline CDR1 is SEHNR and CDR2 FQNEAQ (reference sequence). V gave up 5 bases and J gave up 4 bases, with 8 bases separating them.

V usage is TRBV30 and J usage is TRBJ1-4; 7 nucleotides match TRBD1. CDR3 length: 15 residues. The J segment lost 4 bases and the V segment lost 1 base, leaving 6 bases of the junction unmatched. Germline V gene sequence: CDR1 GTSNPN, CDR2 SVGIG (reference sequence). CDR3 nucleotide sequence: TGTGCCTGGAGTGCAGCCGGGACAGTTAATGAAAAACTGTTTTTT. It encodes CAWSAAGTVNEKLFF.

The genes are TRBV7-6 and TRBJ2-2; D remains unclear. CDR1 is SGHVS and CDR2 is FNYEAQ in the germline V gene. V lost 2 bases, J lost 3 bases, and 4 bases lay in between. The CDR3 loop spans 13 amino acids. This CDR3 is CASSLSYTGELFF. The CDR3 DNA follows: TGTGCCAGCAGCTTAAGCTACACCGGGGAGCTGTTTTTT.

The chain uses TRBV25-1 and TRBJ2-2; D is possibly TRBD1 (6 bases). Trimming removed 4 bases from V and 0 bases from J, with 15 bases in between. The CDR3 contains 17 residues. Germline-derived CDR1 and CDR2 are MGHDK and SYGVNS. The CDR3 sequence is CASSGTAPHANTGELFF. CDR3 coding DNA: TGTGCCAGCAGTGGGACAGCGCCTCACGCGAACACCGGGGAGCTGTTTTTT.

The J gene is TRBJ2-7, the V gene TRBV7-8, with D possibly matching TRBD1 (5 bases). Trimming took 1 base from V and 0 from J, leaving 13 bases between them. The length of the CDR3 is 16 residues. Germline values: CDR1 SGHVS, CDR2 FQNEAQ. The CDR3 here is CASSLGAAGSSYEQYF. The CDR3 nucleotides are TGTGCCAGCAGCTTAGGCGCGGCAGGGTCCTCCTACGAGCAGTACTTC.

The CDR3 here is CAISRLPRYEQYF. The CDR3, as DNA: TGTGCCATCAGTCGGCTACCCCGATACGAGCAGTACTTC. This sequence joins TRBV7-9 and TRBJ2-7; D uncertain. This CDR3 has 13 amino acids. Germline loops: CDR1 SEHNR, CDR2 FQNEAQ (reference sequence). The V and J ends lost 10 bases and 4 bases respectively, with 17 bases between them.